This T cell receptor beta chain was obtained from a study of cytomegalovirus exposure and HLA in healthy donors. CDR1 GTSNPN and CDR2 SVGIG come from the germline V gene (reference sequence). The length of the CDR3 is 16 residues. Between the trimmed V and J ends, which lost 4 bases and 0 bases, there was a span of 13 bases. The PCR employed 60 Vbeta primers together with 13 Jbeta primers. TCRdb's table, derived via immunoSEQ multiplex PCR, lists solely in-frame clones and lacks some. The sample lists more than 140,000 clones, over 75% occurring once. The TCR comes from a man aged 25-40 years in good health and CMV-seropositive. Sequencing used PBMCs. The chain recombines TRBV30 with TRBJ2-6; TRBD2 is a possible D gene (5 bases). The CDR3 DNA sequence: TGTGCCTGGACCGAACTGGACTTCTCTGGGGCCAACGTCCTGACTTTC. It codes for CAWTELDFSGANVLTF.